This is a list of T cell receptor beta chains from one sample in a study of T cell responses to AZD1222 COVID-19 vaccine. Sequencing was performed with immunoSEQ multiplex PCR; in TCRdb, only in-frame clones are kept and a portion is missing. The sample yields under 100,000 clones, roughly 90% seen once. Sample: peripheral blood, taken on day 0 of AZD1222 vaccination. The receptors here all came from an adult in good health. CDR3s include the opening cysteine and the closing phenylalanine or tryptophan. The D gene is left open where the match is weak. Part of the rows lack a size; the others show once, few, many or a class for expanded clones.

j_call clone_size v_call d_call cdr3_length cdr3_nt cdr3_aa
TRBJ2-7 NA TRBV11-2 NA 14 TGTGCCAGCAGCTTAGACGGGGCAAACGACGAGCAGTACTTC CASSLDGANDEQYF
TRBJ2-2 NA TRBV18 TRBD1 15 TGTGCCAGCTCACCGGGACAGGGTACGACCGGGGAGCTGTTTTTT CASSPGQGTTGELFF
TRBJ1-1 NA TRBV6-5 NA 14 TGTGCCAGCAGCCCCCGGCACGTGAACACTGAAGCTTTCTTT CASSPRHVNTEAFF
TRBJ2-1 NA TRBV28 TRBD1 17 TGTGCCAGCAGTTTAGCATCGGACAGGGGCTCCTACAATGAGCAGTTCTTC CASSLASDRGSYNEQFF
TRBJ1-2 NA TRBV5-4 TRBD1 16 TGTGCCAGCAGCTTGCAGGGACAGGGGGGTCGCTATGGCTACACCTTC CASSLQGQGGRYGYTF
TRBJ2-1 NA TRBV9 NA 15 TGTGCCAGCAGCGTAGGTGGGGCCACCTACAATGAGCAGTTCTTC CASSVGGATYNEQFF
TRBJ1-6 NA TRBV3-1/TRBV3-2 TRBD1 15 TGTGCCAGCAGCCAACCGGGACAGGGTGCTTCACCCCTCCACTTT CASSQPGQGASPLHF
TRBJ2-2 NA TRBV11-2 NA 17 TGTGCCAGCAGCCCCCCCCCTTGGCGGAGAATCACCGGGGAGCTGTTTTTT CASSPPPWRRITGELFF
TRBJ2-5 NA TRBV7-7 TRBD1 15 TGTGCTAGCAGCCTAGACAGGGGTTACCAAGAGACCCAGTACTTC CASSLDRGYQETQYF
TRBJ1-5 once TRBV5-6 NA 14 TGTGCCAGCAGATTCCAGGGTAGCAATCAGCCCCAGCATTTT CASRFQGSNQPQHF
TRBJ2-6 NA TRBV5-1 NA 14 TGCGCCAGCAGCTCGGCGGCTGGGGCCAACGTCCTGACTTTC CASSSAAGANVLTF
TRBJ1-3 NA TRBV14 NA 13 TGTGCCAGCAGCCAATTCTCTGGAAACACCATATATTTT CASSQFSGNTIYF
TRBJ1-1 NA TRBV19 TRBD1 14 TGTGCCAGTAGTATAGGACAGGGAACGACTGAAGCTTTCTTT CASSIGQGTTEAFF
TRBJ1-4 NA TRBV19 TRBD1 15 TGTGCCAGTACCGGACAGGGACCAACTAATGAAAAACTGTTTTTT CASTGQGPTNEKLFF
TRBJ2-1 NA TRBV7-2 NA 13 TGTGCCAGCAGCTTGACTACCTACAATGAGCAGTTCTTC CASSLTTYNEQFF
TRBJ2-7 NA TRBV28 NA 14 TGTGCCAGCAGTTGGACAGTCGGGACCTACGAGCAGTACTTC CASSWTVGTYEQYF
TRBJ1-2 NA TRBV6-4 NA 11 TGTGCCAGCAGTGTCTACTATGGCTACACCTTC CASSVYYGYTF
TRBJ1-2 NA TRBV4-3 TRBD1 17 TGCGCCAGCAGCCAAGAGGGGACAGGGGCGCCAAACTATGGCTACACCTTC CASSQEGTGAPNYGYTF
TRBJ1-4 NA TRBV5-1 TRBD1 15 TGCGCCAGCGGAATACTGGACAGGATTAATGAAAAACTGTTTTTT CASGILDRINEKLFF
TRBJ1-5 NA TRBV9 NA 14 TGTGCCAGCAGCGCTCAACAGGGAAGGGGGCCCCAGCATTTT CASSAQQGRGPQHF
TRBJ1-2 NA TRBV30 TRBD1 13 TGTGCCTGGAGTAAGGGGGACAGGCTAGGCTACACCTTC CAWSKGDRLGYTF
TRBJ2-7 NA TRBV14 TRBD1 16 TGTGCCAGCAGTAATCAGGACAGGGGTCTATCCTACGAGCAGTACTTC CASSNQDRGLSYEQYF
TRBJ1-2 NA TRBV4-3 TRBD1 14 TGCGCCAGCAGCATGACAGGGATACCGGATGGCTACACCTTC CASSMTGIPDGYTF
TRBJ1-1 NA TRBV14 NA 15 TGTGCCAGCAGCCAATCCCGGGACGGGAACACTGAAGCTTTCTTT CASSQSRDGNTEAFF
TRBJ2-1 NA TRBV27 TRBD2 16 TGTGCCAGCACTCTTAGCGGGGGGAGCTCCTACAATGAGCAGTTCTTC CASTLSGGSSYNEQFF
TRBJ1-6 NA TRBV5-1 NA 15 TGCGCCAGCAGCGTAGGACATTTGGTGGTGTCACCCCTCCACTTT CASSVGHLVVSPLHF
TRBJ1-1 NA TRBV5-5 TRBD1 17 TGTGCCAGCAGCACAGGGATGGGGACAGGGGTTGCCACTGAAGCTTTCTTT CASSTGMGTGVATEAFF
TRBJ1-5 NA TRBV27 NA 17 TGTGCCAGCAGTTTATGGAGCTCCGAGGTGGGCAATCAGCCCCAGCATTTT CASSLWSSEVGNQPQHF
TRBJ2-2 NA TRBV9 NA 12 TGTGCCAGCAGCGTAGGGTCCGGGGAGCTGTTTTTT CASSVGSGELFF
TRBJ2-3 NA TRBV30 NA 14 TGTGCCTGGATTCAGGGTATCGGCACAGATACGCAGTATTTT CAWIQGIGTDTQYF
TRBJ1-5 NA TRBV30 NA 13 TGTGCCTGGAGTGTACAGGGCAATCAGCCCCAGCATTTT CAWSVQGNQPQHF
TRBJ1-5 NA TRBV5-6 NA 12 TGTGCCAGCAGCCTGTGGAATCAGCCCCAGCATTTT CASSLWNQPQHF
TRBJ1-1 NA TRBV5-1 NA 14 TGCGCCAGCAGCTTGGACGGCGTGAGAACTGAAGCTTTCTTT CASSLDGVRTEAFF
TRBJ1-6 NA TRBV3-1/TRBV3-2 NA 17 TGTGCCAGCAGCCAAGAAGAGGCCGGGGGTCCCCATTCACCCCTCCACTTT CASSQEEAGGPHSPLHF
TRBJ1-1 NA TRBV30 NA 14 TGTGCCTGGAGTGTACGCAGGGCGAACACTGAAGCTTTCTTT CAWSVRRANTEAFF
TRBJ2-3 NA TRBV3-1/TRBV3-2 TRBD2 15 TGTGCCAGCAGCCAAGGCGGGGGGGGAACAGATACGCAGTATTTT CASSQGGGGTDTQYF
TRBJ2-2 NA TRBV10-2 NA 15 TGCGCCAGCAGTGATTTCAGAGCGAACACCGGGGAGCTGTTTTTT CASSDFRANTGELFF
TRBJ2-7 few TRBV18 TRBD1 18 TGTGCCAGCTCACCACCAATGGGACAGGCCTCCATCTCCTACGAGCAGTACTTC CASSPPMGQASISYEQYF
TRBJ1-2 NA TRBV19 NA 15 TGTGCCAGTATGGGGTGGGGACTCAAAACGGATGGCTACACCTTC CASMGWGLKTDGYTF
TRBJ2-5 NA TRBV7-9 NA 14 TGTGCCAGCATCAAATCAGGGAGTCAAGAGACCCAGTACTTC CASIKSGSQETQYF
TRBJ2-2 few TRBV5-1 NA 16 TGCGCCAGCAGCCAACCGGACAGCCATAACACCGGGGAGCTGTTTTTT CASSQPDSHNTGELFF
TRBJ2-3 few TRBV3-1/TRBV3-2 NA 14 TGTGCCAGCAGCCAAGCCGGGACCATAGATACGCAGTATTTT CASSQAGTIDTQYF
TRBJ2-5 NA TRBV7-9 TRBD2 17 TGTGCCAGCAGCTTAGCGGGACTAGCGGGGGGGCCGGGGACCCAGTACTTC CASSLAGLAGGPGTQYF
TRBJ1-1 NA TRBV6-5 NA 12 TGTGCCAGCGATAGGATGAACACTGAAGCTTTCTTT CASDRMNTEAFF
TRBJ1-2 NA TRBV29-1 TRBD1 13 TGCAGCGTAGACCTACAGGGGGCCTATGGCTACACCTTC CSVDLQGAYGYTF
TRBJ2-5 NA TRBV11-2 TRBD2 15 TGTGCCAGCAGCGGGATAGCGGGGGGACAAGAGACCCAGTACTTC CASSGIAGGQETQYF
TRBJ1-2 NA TRBV27 NA 15 TGTGCCAGCAGTTCAGGACCCTTGGGAGCCTTTGGCTACACCTTC CASSSGPLGAFGYTF
TRBJ1-2 NA TRBV19 NA 14 TGTGCCAGTACTCGCGGGGGGTCAGGGAACGGCTACACCTTC CASTRGGSGNGYTF